This T cell receptor beta chain is drawn from a study of vaccination and CD4 T cells after COVID-19. This clonotype was counted only a few times. What it binds is not known. Overall study results and limits: Spike mono-reactivity was evident in 304 of the 307 vaccine-specific clones derived from convalescent patients.

Treatment here: roughly 10-day PBMC culture with coronavirus spike peptide pools or control peptides (ViraFEST assay). The CDR3 consists of 16 residues. Trimming took off 2 bases at V and 4 bases at J, with 15 bases between the two ends. Germline V gene lookup returns CDR1 MNHEY and CDR2 SVGAGI. The Oncomine TCR Beta short-read assay generated sequence data from the DNA of cultured CD4+ T cells. MiXCR was run by TCRdb on the PCR reads, yielding one entry per CDR3 protein. The sample shows around 19,000 distinct CDR3 sequences, 53% of them seen only once. This specimen was CD4+ T cells from blood, cultured in vitro, taken before SARS-CoV-2 vaccination. The J gene is TRBJ2-1, the V gene TRBV6-5; a weak D match, TRBD2 (6 bases). The receptor was derived from a human donor who had recovered from COVID-19. CDR3 sequence reads: CASSYGGSGLYNEQFF. CDR3 nucleotides: TGTGCCAGCAGTTACGGGGGAAGCGGGCTTTACAATGAGCAGTTCTTC.